This T cell receptor (beta chain) was found in a study of shared clonotypes between healthy human individuals. As for the study in general: Two women and a few men aged 18 to 49 served as donors. The study, taken as a whole, reports: A handful of donors showed sharing of around 5% of naive CD4 clonotypes.

As concerns this clone: The antigen is undetermined.

Here immunoSEQ multiplex PCR was the method, and the copy in TCRdb shows in-frame clones only, minus some. The sample yields some 2 million clones, about 95% seen once. This TCR was recovered from a man aged 18 to 29 in good health. Sequenced input: naive CD4+ T cells sorted from blood. The subset was: CD45RA+ positively selected.

The CDR3 DNA follows: TGTGCCAGCAGTTTTCGAGCGAGGAGCACTGAAGCTTTCTTT. Translating it yields CASSFRARSTEAFF. This chain uses TRBV28 with TRBJ1-1; D is uncertain. This CDR3 spans 14 amino acids. From germline, CDR1 is MDHEN and CDR2 SYDVKM. V lost 3 bases to trimming and J lost 4 bases, with 12 bases between them.